This TCR beta chain was retrieved from a study of blood T cells in healthy people across ages. On this clonotype: Its antigen is currently unknown.

The J segment lost 4 bases and the V segment lost 5 bases, leaving 7 bases of the junction unmatched. Germline V gives CDR1 SGHRS, CDR2 YFSETQ. There are 16 residues in the CDR3. Next came a second PCR, run for roughly 6 to 11 cycles, which used a sample-barcoded 5' primer along with a J-beta primer mix. TCRdb fed the 5' RACE reads into MiXCR, producing one record per CDR3 protein. Found here are over 1,200,000 distinct CDR3 sequences, roughly 64% of them singletons; the top ten hold 5% to 7%. Study-wide results and caveats: Both higher diversity and more naive CD4+ cells marked long-lived donors when set against aged donors.

The TCR originated in a man younger than 30 in good health. The sample consisted of blood. V usage is TRBV5-1 and J usage is TRBJ2-3; 13 nucleotides line up with TRBD2. CDR3 nucleotide sequence: TGCGCCAGCAGTTCTACTAGCGGGGGGGCCCCAGATACGCAGTATTTT. The encoded protein is CASSSTSGGAPDTQYF. The variable domain in full, completed from reference TRBV5-1 and TRBJ2-3, reads KAGVTQTPRYLIKTRGQQVTLSCSPISGHRSVSWYQQTPGQGLQFLFEYFSETQRNKGNFPGRFSGRQFSNSRSEMNVSTLELGDSALYLCASSSTSGGAPDTQYFGPGTRLTVL.